These 22 T cell receptor beta chains share one sample of origin, sequenced in a study of T cell responses to AZD1222 COVID-19 vaccine. Only in-frame clones appear in the TCRdb table, and some are missing; sequencing was by immunoSEQ multiplex PCR. The sample shows over 150,000 clones, roughly nine tenths of them seen only once. The sample was peripheral blood, taken on day 0 of AZD1222 vaccination. These receptor sequences come from an adult in good health.

The chain carries TRBV28 and TRBJ2-7; no firm D call. Trimming removed 2 bases from V and 3 bases from J, with 8 bases in between. The CDR3 consists of 13 residues. CDR1 and CDR2 from the germline V gene are MDHEN and SYDVKM. The CDR3: CASSLAAGYEQYF. The CDR3 region has the DNA TGTGCCAGCAGTTTAGCCGCCGGCTACGAGCAGTACTTC. Drawing the rest from reference TRBV28 and TRBJ2-7, the complete variable domain is DVKVTQSSRYLVKRTGEKVFLECVQDMDHENMFWYRQDPGLGLRLIYFSYDVKMKEKGDIPEGYSVSREKKERFSLILESASTNQTSMYLCASSLAAGYEQYFGPGTRLTVT.

V is TRBV7-9 and J is TRBJ2-3; 8 bases match TRBD2. J gave up 8 bases and V 5 bases, and 18 bases lay outside the gene matches. The CDR3 has 17 residues. Germline loops: CDR1 SEHNR, CDR2 FQNEAQ (reference sequence). CDR3 in amino acids: CASSPPRDRGGLITQYF. CDR3 sequence (DNA): TGTGCCAGCAGCCCCCCGAGGGACCGGGGGGGCCTCATTACGCAGTATTTT.

The chain carries TRBV6-2 or TRBV6-3 and TRBJ1-4; perhaps TRBD1 as D (5 bases). Germline V gene data show CDR1 as MNHEY and CDR2 as SVGEGT. The CDR3 runs to 14 residues. Trimming took 5 bases from V and 2 from J, leaving 9 bases between them. CDR3 region: CASSPGGTNEKLFF. The CDR3 DNA sequence: TGTGCCAGCAGTCCCGGGGGGACTAATGAAAAACTGTTTTTT.

V and J are TRBV7-8 and TRBJ1-1; TRBD1 matches at 7 bases. With 5 bases clipped from V and 3 bases from J, the junction kept 6 bases outside the gene matches. The germline CDR1 and CDR2 sequences are SGHVS and FQNEAQ. CDR3 size: 14 residues. The chain's CDR3 is CASSQQTGDTEAFF. The CDR3 bases are TGTGCCAGCAGCCAACAAACAGGGGACACTGAAGCTTTCTTT.

The chain uses TRBV5-4 and TRBJ2-7; unclear D gene. This CDR3 is built from 12 residues. V was shortened by 2 bases and J by 6 bases, with 9 bases between the two germline ends. Germline V gives CDR1 SGHNT, CDR2 YYREEE (reference sequence). CDR3 bases: TGTGCCAGCAGCTTTCAAGTCGGCGAGCAGTACTTC. Amino acid sequence: CASSFQVGEQYF.

V and J are TRBV27 and TRBJ1-6; D remains ambiguous. Germline values: CDR1 MNHEY, CDR2 SMNVEV (reference sequence). The CDR3 sequence is 12 residues long. The V gene lost 6 bases and the J gene lost 7 bases, with 7 bases spanning the gap. The CDR3 sequence: CASSRNNSPLHF. The CDR3 nucleotides are TGTGCCAGCAGCCGCAACAATTCACCCCTCCACTTT.

Here the CDR3 reads CASSEVGVGYTF. The CDR3 DNA is TGTGCCAGCAGTGAAGTCGGGGTTGGCTACACCTTC. V is TRBV25-1 and J is TRBJ1-2; D gene unclear. The CDR3 has 12 amino acids. Germline CDR1 and CDR2: MGHDK and SYGVNS. Trimming left V 2 bases short and J 7 bases short, with 8 bases between.

This chain uses TRBV14 with TRBJ2-3; a possible D gene is TRBD2 (6 bases). The V end was cut by 4 bases, the J end by 4 bases, with 9 bases between. CDR1 and CDR2 (germline): SGHDN, FVKESK. The CDR3 sequence is 13 residues long. The CDR3 region is CASSLRGADTQYF. In DNA, the CDR3 is TGTGCCAGCAGCCTCCGCGGGGCAGATACGCAGTATTTT. The whole variable domain, filled in from reference TRBV14 and TRBJ2-3, reads EAGVTQFPSHSVIEKGQTVTLRCDPISGHDNLYWYRRVMGKEIKFLLHFVKESKQDESGMPNNRFLAERTGGTYSTLKVQPAELEDSGVYFCASSLRGADTQYFGPGTRLTVL.

The chain links TRBV25-1 to TRBJ2-1, with a tentative D call TRBD2 (6 bases). The CDR3 runs to 17 residues. Germline CDR1 is MGHDK and CDR2 is SYGVNS. The V and J ends lost 6 bases and 5 bases respectively, with 23 bases between them. CDR3 nucleotide sequence: TGTGCCAGCAGCTCCAGCCCTCTGCGGGGCTTTCACAATGAGCAGTTCTTC. Protein product: CASSSSPLRGFHNEQFF. The full variable domain, its missing parts supplied by reference TRBV25-1 and TRBJ2-1, is EADIYQTPRYLVIGTGKKITLECSQTMGHDKMYWYQQDPGMELHLIHYSYGVNSTEKGDLSSESTVSRIRTEHFPLTLESARPSHTSQYLCASSSSPLRGFHNEQFFGPGTRLTVL.

Concerning this clone: The identical CDR3 is also encoded by other nucleotide sequences in the sample. V is TRBV5-1 and J is TRBJ2-7; maybe TRBD2 (5 bases). In germline, CDR1 is SGHRS, CDR2 YFSETQ. The CDR3 extends over 12 amino acids. The V end was cut by 4 bases, the J end by 0 bases, with 5 bases between. CDR3 sequence (DNA): TGCGCCAGCAGCCGGGACTCCTACGAGCAGTACTTC. It encodes CASSRDSYEQYF.

This sequence joins TRBV18 and TRBJ1-2; D is possibly TRBD1 (6 bases). Germline CDR1 and CDR2: KGHSH and LQKENI. Trimming removed 4 bases at V and 5 bases at J, with 14 bases between. CDR3 length: 14 residues. CDR3 region: CASSREQGNYGYTF. As DNA, the CDR3 is TGTGCCAGCTCACGAGAACAGGGTAATTATGGCTACACCTTC.

The V call is TRBV6-2 or TRBV6-3, the J call TRBJ1-2; 8 bases fit TRBD1. The germline V gene has CDR1 MNHEY and CDR2 SVGEGT. The CDR3 spans 15 residues. The trim removed 4 bases at V and 4 bases at J, leaving 8 bases unmatched. CDR3 in DNA: TGTGCCAGCAGTTCGCGGACAGGGTCCGGCTATGGCTACACCTTC. Its translation is CASSSRTGSGYGYTF.

This clone was detected once. V and J are TRBV4-2 and TRBJ1-3; the D gene is possibly TRBD1 (6 bases). The CDR3 totals 16 residues. Germline V gives CDR1 LGHNA, CDR2 YNFKEQ. This chain's CDR3 is CAAADSHTFSGNTIYF. The CDR3 DNA reads TGTGCAGCCGCGGACAGCCATACCTTCTCTGGAAACACCATATATTTT.

The chain uses TRBV19 and TRBJ1-2, with D perhaps matching TRBD1 (6 bases). Trimming left V 7 bases short and J 7 bases short, with 19 bases between. CDR3 length: 14 residues. Germline-derived CDR1 and CDR2 are LNHDA and SQIVND (reference sequence). The DNA for the CDR3 is TGTGCCAGTACCCTCGGCAGGGGTTCTGGTGGCTACACCTTC. It is translated as CASTLGRGSGGYTF.

V is TRBV5-6 and J is TRBJ1-2; D not resolved. Trimming removed 4 bases from V and 3 bases from J, with 13 bases in between. The V gene's germline CDR1 is SGHDT and CDR2 YYEEEE. This CDR3 is built from 14 residues. The CDR3 DNA follows: TGTGCCAGCAGCCCGGACGGAAACCACTATGGCTACACCTTC. It yields the protein CASSPDGNHYGYTF.

This sequence joins TRBV6-2 or TRBV6-3 and TRBJ2-7, with TRBD1 matching over 7 bases. The trim removed 0 bases at V and 2 bases at J, leaving 4 bases unmatched. The CDR3 runs to 15 residues. Germline CDR1 reads MNHEY; CDR2 reads SVGEGT. CDR3 nucleotides: TGTGCCAGCAGTTACTCCGGGGACAGTACCTACGAGCAGTACTTC. Translating it yields CASSYSGDSTYEQYF.

The V gene is TRBV4-3, the J gene TRBJ1-5, with TRBD1 matching over 7 bases. The V gene's germline CDR1 is LGHNA and CDR2 YSLEER. V was pared by 4 bases and J by 2 bases, with 2 bases of the junction left unmatched. The CDR3 length is 14 residues. The CDR3 here is CASSPTGGNQPQHF. CDR3 DNA: TGCGCCAGCAGCCCAACAGGGGGCAATCAGCCCCAGCATTTT.

J is TRBJ1-2 and V is TRBV6-5, with TRBD1 matching 7 bases. Per germline, CDR1 MNHEY and CDR2 SVGAGI. Germline trimming cut 6 bases from V and 8 bases from J; bases unmatched to any gene: 12. CDR3 length: 14 residues. The CDR3, as DNA: TGTGCCAGCAGCCGCCCAGGGACAGAAATGGGCTACACCTTC. Translation: CASSRPGTEMGYTF.

This chain uses TRBV3-1 (or the pseudogene TRBV3-2) with TRBJ1-2; D is unclear. V was shortened by 0 bases and J by 2 bases, with 7 bases between the two germline ends. The CDR3 has 14 amino acids. Germline CDR1 reads LGHDT; CDR2 reads YNNKEL (reference sequence). CDR3 sequence (DNA): TGTGCCAGCAGCCAAGAACTCAAGAACTATGGCTACACCTTC. As protein: CASSQELKNYGYTF.

This chain joins TRBV9 and TRBJ2-3; 15 bases are shared with TRBD2. Per germline, CDR1 SGDLS and CDR2 YYNGEE. The CDR3 sequence is 16 residues long. V dropped 6 bases and J dropped 2; count of bases not matched to a gene: 4. For the CDR3, the DNA is TGTGCCAGCACCGGACTAGCGGGGGGGGCCACAGATACGCAGTATTTT. Encoded protein: CASTGLAGGATDTQYF.

Details on this clone: Other DNA sequences of this sample code for an identical CDR3. The gene calls are TRBV19 and TRBJ1-6; TRBD1 is a possible D gene (5 bases). V was shortened by 3 bases and J by 6 bases, with 12 bases between the two germline ends. The CDR3 sequence is 15 residues long. Germline lookup yields CDR1 LNHDA and CDR2 SQIVND (reference sequence). CDR3 nucleotide sequence: TGTGCCAGTAGTATGGGGGGTAATGGTAATTCACCCCTCCACTTT. The encoded protein is CASSMGGNGNSPLHF.

The chain carries TRBV27 and TRBJ1-1; D remains unclear. CDR3 length: 14 amino acids. Trimming pared 4 bases from V and 1 base from J, leaving 10 bases between. Germline CDR1 reads MNHEY; CDR2 reads SMNVEV (reference sequence). CDR3 nucleotides: TGTGCCAGCAGTTCATGGGCGGAGAACACTGAAGCTTTCTTT. Its protein is CASSSWAENTEAFF.